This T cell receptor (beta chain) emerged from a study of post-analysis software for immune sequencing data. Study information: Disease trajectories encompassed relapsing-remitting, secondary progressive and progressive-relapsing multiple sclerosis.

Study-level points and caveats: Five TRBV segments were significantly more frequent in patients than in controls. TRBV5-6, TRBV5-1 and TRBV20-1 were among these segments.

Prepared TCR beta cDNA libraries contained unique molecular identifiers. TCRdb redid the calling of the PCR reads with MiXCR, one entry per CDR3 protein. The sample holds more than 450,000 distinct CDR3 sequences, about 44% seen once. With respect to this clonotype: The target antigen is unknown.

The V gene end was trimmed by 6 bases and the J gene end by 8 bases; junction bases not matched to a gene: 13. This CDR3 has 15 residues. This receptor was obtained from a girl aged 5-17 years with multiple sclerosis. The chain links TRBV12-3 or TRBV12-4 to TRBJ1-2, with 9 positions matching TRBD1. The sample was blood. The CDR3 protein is CASSWGQGDIQGYTF. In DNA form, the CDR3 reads TGTGCCAGCAGCTGGGGACAGGGAGATATTCAGGGCTACACCTTC.